This T cell receptor (beta chain) was identified in a study of T cells in Graves' hyperthyroidism and ophthalmopathy. Findings and caveats of the study: Most clonotypes expanded in thyroid above 0.001 were likewise present in blood. The model forecast ophthalmopathy, anticipating it by a median approximately 6 months before onset.

Amplification targeted TCR beta CDR3 regions from RNA transcripts. Initially, a first-round RT-PCR of the TCR CDR3 employed the HTBI primer set. TCRdb used MiXCR to reprocess the multiplex PCR reads, holding one entry per CDR3 protein. The sample yields about 350,000 distinct CDR3 sequences, about 16% seen once. Clinical symptoms, serum thyroxine and TRAb, thyroid ultrasound and orbital computed tomography were used for the diagnoses. This clonotype has a handful of counts. Antigen unknown. V gave up 6 bases and J gave up 2 bases; unmatched junction bases: 10. From germline, CDR1 is SNHLY and CDR2 FYNNEI. This CDR3 spans 16 amino acids.

The receptor comes from an older woman with Graves' ophthalmopathy. The specimen was blood. The chain recombines TRBV2 with TRBJ2-3; 8 bases align to TRBD2. CDR3 in DNA: TGTGCCAGCAGACCCCGGGGGGGGGACACCACAGATACGCAGTATTTT. It encodes CASRPRGGDTTDTQYF.